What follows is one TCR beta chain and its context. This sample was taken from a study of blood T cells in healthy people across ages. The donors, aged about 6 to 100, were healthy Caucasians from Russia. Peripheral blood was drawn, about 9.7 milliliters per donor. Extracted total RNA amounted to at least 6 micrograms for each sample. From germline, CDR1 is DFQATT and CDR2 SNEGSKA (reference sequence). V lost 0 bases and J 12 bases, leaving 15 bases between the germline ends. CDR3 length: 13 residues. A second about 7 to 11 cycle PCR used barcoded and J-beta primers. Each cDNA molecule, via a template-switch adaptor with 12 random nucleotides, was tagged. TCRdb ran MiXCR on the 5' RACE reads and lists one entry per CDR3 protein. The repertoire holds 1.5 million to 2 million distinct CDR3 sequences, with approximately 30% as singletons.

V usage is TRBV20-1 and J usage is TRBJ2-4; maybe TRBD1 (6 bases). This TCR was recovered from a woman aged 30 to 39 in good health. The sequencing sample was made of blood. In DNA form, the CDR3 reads TGCAGTGCTAGAGAGGGGGCGGGTTACACTCAGTACTTC. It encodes CSAREGAGYTQYF.